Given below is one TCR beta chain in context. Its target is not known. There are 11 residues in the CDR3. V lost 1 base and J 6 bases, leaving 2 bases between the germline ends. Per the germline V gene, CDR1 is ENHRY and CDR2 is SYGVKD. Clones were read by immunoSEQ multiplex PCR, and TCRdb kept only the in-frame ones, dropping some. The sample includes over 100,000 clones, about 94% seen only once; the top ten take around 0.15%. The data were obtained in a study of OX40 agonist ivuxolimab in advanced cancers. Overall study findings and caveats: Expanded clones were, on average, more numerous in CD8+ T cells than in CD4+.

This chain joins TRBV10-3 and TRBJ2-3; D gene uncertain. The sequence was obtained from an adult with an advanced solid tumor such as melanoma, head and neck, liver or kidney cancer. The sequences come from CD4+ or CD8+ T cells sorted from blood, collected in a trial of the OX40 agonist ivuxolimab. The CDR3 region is CAISEYDTQYF. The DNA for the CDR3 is TGTGCCATCAGTGAGTACGATACGCAGTATTTT.